These 11 T cell receptor beta chains share one sample of origin, sequenced in a study of T cell repertoires in aging, cancer and after chemotherapy. Peripheral blood genomic DNA, not sorted cells or RNA, was the template. A mixed TRB-A/B primer pool amplified rearranged TRB by multiplex touch-down PCR. TCRdb itself ran the multiplex PCR reads through MiXCR, one entry per CDR3 protein. The data show 10,000 or so distinct CDR3 sequences, around 25% seen once. Source material: blood. All receptors derive from a human donor in good health.

This clonotype came up a few times. V is TRBV20-1 and J is TRBJ2-3; D tentatively reads TRBD1 or TRBD2 (6 bases each). The germline V and J ends were trimmed by 6 bases and 3 bases, with 22 bases remaining between them. The CDR3 is 16 amino acids. The germline CDR1 and CDR2 sequences are DFQATT and SNEGSKA (reference sequence). The CDR3 nucleotides are TGCAGTGCGAGCGGGTCGGGGGCGTATAGGACAGATACGCAGTATTTT. Amino acid sequence: CSASGSGAYRTDTQYF.

As concerns this clonotype: This may be a read error: a much more frequent sequence differs by one nucleotide. V usage is TRBV30 and J usage is TRBJ1-6, with D perhaps matching TRBD1 (6 bases). Per the germline V gene, CDR1 is GTSNPN and CDR2 is SVGIG (reference sequence). The CDR3 has 13 residues. V shed 2 bases and J shed 10 bases, with 12 bases lying between them. CDR3 DNA: TGTGCCTGGAGTATACAGGGAGGATCACCCCTCCACTTT. Residues: CAWSIQGGSPLHF.

This chain's CDR3 is CASSLSLADSYNEQFF. Here the CDR3 DNA reads TGCGCCAGCAGTCTCTCCCTAGCGGACTCCTACAATGAGCAGTTCTTC. This sequence joins TRBV5-1 and TRBJ2-1; TRBD2 matches at 7 bases. The V gene's germline CDR1 is SGHRS and CDR2 YFSETQ. Unmatched junction bases numbered 8, after V lost 5 bases and J lost 0 bases. The length of the CDR3 is 16 residues.

The chain links TRBV25-1 to TRBJ2-5; tentative D call: TRBD1 (6 bases). V was pared by 8 bases and J by 1 base, with 14 bases between. In germline, CDR1 is MGHDK, CDR2 SYGVNS. The CDR3 loop spans 14 amino acids. The CDR3 is CASGSWTAQETQYF. The CDR3 DNA follows: TGTGCCAGCGGATCTTGGACAGCCCAAGAGACCCAGTACTTC.

The rearrangement uses TRBV28 and TRBJ2-1, with D uncertain. Germline lookup yields CDR1 MDHEN and CDR2 SYDVKM. V was shortened by 6 bases and J by 8 bases, with 20 bases between the two germline ends. This CDR3 region has 15 residues. CDR3 DNA sequence: TGTGCCAGCAGCCCGCAGTCCCTGGTTGCCCATGAGCAGTTCTTC. Residues: CASSPQSLVAHEQFF.

The table lists this clonotype with a few counts. The chain uses TRBV7-9 and TRBJ2-7; 7 bases match TRBD2. CDR1 and CDR2 (germline): SEHNR, FQNEAQ (reference sequence). The CDR3 length is 14 residues. The V and J ends lost 2 bases and 3 bases, in that order; junction bases with no gene match: 4. In nucleotides, the CDR3 is TGTGCCAGCAGCTTATTTAGCGGGTTCTACGAGCAGTACTTC. Protein: CASSLFSGFYEQYF.

This clonotype ranks as medium-sized. The V call is TRBV20-1, the J call TRBJ1-2; D might be TRBD1 (6 bases). The CDR3 covers 15 residues. Trimming cost V 1 base and J 2 bases, with 14 bases left between them. Germline lookup yields CDR1 DFQATT and CDR2 SNEGSKA (reference sequence). The chain's CDR3 is CSARALGGPNYGYTF. The CDR3 nucleotides read TGCAGTGCTAGAGCTTTAGGGGGGCCCAACTATGGCTACACCTTC.

The chain uses TRBV7-3 and TRBJ2-1; tentatively, D is TRBD2 (6 bases). Germline values: CDR1 SGHTA, CDR2 FQGTGA. The CDR3 length is 14 residues. Trimming removed 2 bases at V and 9 bases at J, with 14 bases between. CDR3 bases: TGTGCCAGCAGCTTATCGGGGGACTGGGGTGAGCAGTTCTTC. This encodes CASSLSGDWGEQFF.

In this sample, this clonotype turned up a few times. Written as DNA, the CDR3 is TGCGCCAGCAGCCGGACGGGACAGAACTATAATTCACCCCTCCACTTT. It translates to CASSRTGQNYNSPLHF. The chain links TRBV5-1 to TRBJ1-6, with 7 bases identical to TRBD1. The CDR3 contains 16 residues. Trimming cost V 4 bases and J 3 bases; bases outside gene matches: 7. CDR1 and CDR2 (germline): SGHRS, YFSETQ.

This clonotype was counted a few times. The J gene is TRBJ2-1, the V gene TRBV6-2 or TRBV6-3; a weak D match, TRBD2 (6 bases). The CDR3 consists of 11 residues. The germline V gene has CDR1 MNHEY and CDR2 SVGEGT. The V gene lost 2 bases and the J gene lost 15 bases, with 11 bases spanning the gap. CDR3 sequence reads: CASSYTGVSFF. CDR3 nucleotide sequence: TGTGCCAGCAGTTACACGGGAGTTTCGTTCTTC.

This clonotype was observed a handful of times. The chain carries TRBV30 and TRBJ2-1; TRBD2 matches 11 bases. V was pared by 4 bases and J by 2 bases, with 10 bases of the junction left unmatched. The CDR3 loop spans 17 amino acids. Germline values: CDR1 GTSNPN, CDR2 SVGIG (reference sequence). The CDR3 here is CAWNWVAGGITYNEQFF. The CDR3 DNA follows: TGTGCCTGGAATTGGGTAGCGGGAGGGATAACCTACAATGAGCAGTTCTTC.